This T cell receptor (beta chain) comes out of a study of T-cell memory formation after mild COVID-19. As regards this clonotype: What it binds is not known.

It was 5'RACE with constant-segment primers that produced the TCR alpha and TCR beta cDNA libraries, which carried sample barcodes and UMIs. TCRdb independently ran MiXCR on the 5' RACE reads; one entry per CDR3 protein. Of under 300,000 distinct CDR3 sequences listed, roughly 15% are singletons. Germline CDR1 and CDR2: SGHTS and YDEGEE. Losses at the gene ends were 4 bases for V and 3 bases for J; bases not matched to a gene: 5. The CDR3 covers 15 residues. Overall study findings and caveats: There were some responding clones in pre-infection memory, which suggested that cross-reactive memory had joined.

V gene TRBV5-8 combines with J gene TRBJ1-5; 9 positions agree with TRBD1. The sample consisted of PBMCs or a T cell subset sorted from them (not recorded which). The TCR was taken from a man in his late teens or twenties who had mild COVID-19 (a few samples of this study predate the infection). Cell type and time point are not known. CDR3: CASSPDRGVNQPQHF. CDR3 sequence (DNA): TGTGCCAGCAGCCCAGACAGGGGGGTCAATCAGCCCCAGCATTTT.